This T cell receptor beta chain was captured in a study of blood T cell repertoires in COVID-19. Study at large: In each case, the material was cDNA or gDNA derived from T cells, B-cell-depleted T cells, or PBMCs.

V lost 4 bases and J lost 4; bases outside the gene matches: 12. The germline V gene has CDR1 SGHRS and CDR2 YFSETQ. This CDR3 is built from 17 residues. The assay was immunoSEQ multiplex PCR, and TCRdb's table has in-frame clones only and misses some. The sample includes 96,000 or so clones, 90% of them seen just once. The chain links TRBV5-1 to TRBJ2-5; 11 bases fit TRBD2. This sequence was found in a man between 60 and 75 years old with acute or convalescent COVID-19. Sequenced material: peripheral blood. The CDR3: CASSPRLAGKLGETQYF. CDR3 DNA sequence: TGCGCCAGCAGCCCACGACTAGCGGGAAAGTTGGGAGAGACCCAGTACTTC.